This is a list of T cell receptor beta chains from one sample in a study of blood T cells in healthy people across ages. TCRdb analysed the 5' RACE reads with MiXCR anew, one entry per CDR3 protein. The repertoire consists of more than 1.4 million distinct CDR3 sequences, with around two fifths occurring once and the leading ten covering 7% to 9.5%. The sequenced sample consisted of blood. The origin of the receptors is a woman younger than 35 in good health. CDR3s include the opening cysteine and the closing phenylalanine or tryptophan. The D gene is left open where the match is weak.

D,V,J,CDR3
-,TRBV7-3,TRBJ1-2,CASSFPGDHGYTF
-,TRBV20-1,TRBJ2-7,CSARDHRGGEAQYF
TRBD1,TRBV20-1,TRBJ1-2,CSSRDRDLSGYTF
-,TRBV24-1,TRBJ2-3,CATSDAGQSTDTQYF
TRBD1,TRBV29-1,TRBJ1-1,CSVHRGRNTEAFF
TRBD2,TRBV20-1,TRBJ2-1,CSARDTSGGKDEQFF
-,TRBV6-1,TRBJ2-5,CASSILKETQYF
TRBD2,TRBV7-9,TRBJ2-1,CASSLDHSGNYNEQFF
-,TRBV14,TRBJ1-2,CASSARGIDYGYTF
TRBD2,TRBV4-1,TRBJ2-2,CASSPAGEDTGELFF
-,TRBV15,TRBJ2-7,CATSTFSGAQAYEQYF
-,TRBV10-3,TRBJ2-1,CAISAEAWSSYNEQFF
-,TRBV9,TRBJ2-5,CASAPGATQETQYF
TRBD2,TRBV29-1,TRBJ2-5,CSAQGLALNEQYF
TRBD2,TRBV24-1,TRBJ2-1,CATSDPGLPDNEQFF
TRBD2,TRBV5-4,TRBJ2-1,CASSPLLAGGPDEQFF
-,TRBV20-1,TRBJ2-7,CSARDSDYWAYEQYF